Below, one T cell receptor (beta chain) is given with its context. It lacks a known antigen. Per-nucleotide qualities are absent, and no much larger clonotype sits a single base away. This sample is drawn from a study of T cells in Graves' hyperthyroidism and ophthalmopathy (dated by TCRdb to the late 2010s). For the study in its entirety: Peripheral blood was sampled at the time of initial diagnosis, prior to any treatment. To identify TCR V-J signatures that set the groups apart, the researchers used a discovery cohort of 100 patients, made up of 40 to 45 with Graves' ophthalmopathy and some 60 with stable Graves' hyperthyroidism. Whether ophthalmopathy could be predicted prospectively was tested in an independent validation cohort made up of approximately 19 hyperthyroidism patients plus 17 patients who later progressed to ophthalmopathy. The 100 discovery patients were randomly split 7:3 into training and test sets. Thyroid tissue and blood T-cell repertoires from roughly six Graves' hyperthyroidism patients were also compared in the study. Once sampling was done, hyperthyroidism patients were given methimazole at a starting dose of 30 mg daily, whereas ophthalmopathy patients were given high-dose intravenous methylprednisolone. According to the paper, TCR Vbeta CDR3 sequencing was carried out on some 130 peripheral blood samples, which came from 40 to 45 ophthalmopathy, roughly 75 hyperthyroidism and roughly 17 progressor patients. General findings and caveats noted by the study authors: Sample size was not statistically predetermined, and blinding of investigators to group allocation was not performed. Most expanded thyroid clonotypes (frequency above 0.001) were also found in blood, which suggests that blood repertoires may mirror thyroid immune responses. In validation, progression to ophthalmopathy was predicted by the model with approximately 67% sensitivity and nearly 75% specificity, a median of about 6.4 months before onset. In cross-validation, a model built on a 13 V-J signature told ophthalmopathy apart from stable hyperthyroidism with roughly 87% sensitivity and around 83% specificity, and in testing the same model reached 80%/75%.

The TCR beta CDR3 regions were amplified from RNA transcripts. The first round of RT-PCR for the TCR CDR3 was performed with the HTBI primer set and the Qiagen OneStep RT-PCR kit. Libraries were constructed in a second round of multiplex PCR, after which size selection and purification were carried out. Libraries were sequenced paired-end with 100 bp reads on an Illumina HiSeq2000. The authors processed their data as follows. SOAPnuke was used to process the raw data, removing reads that contained adapters or uncalled bases, had a mean Phred below 15, or lacked an exact match to the constant primer or identifier. High-quality paired reads were merged using COPE v1.2.5, and each unique nucleotide sequence was defined as a clonotype. MiTCR v1.1 was used to align clonotypes to the IMGT TRBV, TRBD and TRBJ reference segments. Only V-J combinations with frequency above 0.0001, covering 99% to 99.2% of repertoires, were analysed. The TCS score was defined as F50 (clonal expansion) divided by E x V (chaos), with BLOSUM62-based TCRdist calculated between CDR3 peptides within each V-J. Welch's t-statistics and random forest reduced roughly 540 V-J features to 13, which were used in a naive Bayes classifier (R e1071). TCRdb applied fastp at Q25 and MiXCR to the public reads, then kept only in-frame beta chains. Rows are combined by CDR3 protein, so each entry shows the most common genes and DNA. The V and J calls here are based on TCRdb, not the publication. Within this sample are 700,000 or so distinct CDR3 sequences, with 15% to 20% of them counted one time only. The ten most abundant clones make up approximately 8% of the sample.

Stable Graves' hyperthyroidism was defined as the absence of progression to ophthalmopathy over 18 months of follow-up. The hyperthyroidism patients were between 18 and 65 years old and newly diagnosed, with a disease duration of less than 2 months. Exclusion was applied to patients with uncontrolled infections, other autoimmune diseases, pregnancy or lactation. Diagnoses were established on the basis of clinical symptoms, serum thyroxine and TRAb, thyroid ultrasound, and orbital computed tomography. PBMCs were separated from roughly 9.6 ml of fresh peripheral blood using Ficoll-Paque density gradient centrifugation. Total RNA was extracted using Trizol reagent, and RNA quality was assessed on an Agilent 2100 Bioanalyzer. CDR1 and CDR2 are read off the germline V gene as LGHNA and YSLEER. The junction shows trimming of 0 bases on V and 7 bases on J, and the gene matches do not reach 10 bases of it. There are 16 amino acids in the CDR3, from cysteine to phenylalanine inclusive. Only the CDR3 DNA stays, 48 bases, in frame from base 1.

Rearrangement joined TRBV4-3 to TRBJ2-7; 9 bases in between match TRBD2. Sequencing input: blood. The receptor comes from a man aged 18 to 30 with Graves' hyperthyroidism. This receptor has the CDR3 CASSQDLGLASREQYF. The DNA is TGCGCCAGCAGCCAAGATCTCGGACTAGCGTCTCGGGAGCAGTACTTC.